The 23 T cell receptor beta chains given below trace back to one sample, sequenced in a study of CD8+ T cells in alopecia areata (dated by TCRdb to the late 2010s). The library was built by means of the immunoSEQ multiplex PCR assay. For TCR sequencing, RNA was extracted from every sample and reverse transcribed into cDNA to serve as template. TCRdb limited this immuneACCESS table to in-frame rearrangements with V and J called. A share of clones is missing; checked studies link under half to unresolved V genes, and the rest is unexplained. The table for this sample lists over 95,000 clones; about 58% of them were counted only once. The ten largest clonotypes hold roughly a sixth of the sample. The sample's time point label, decoded: approximately 4 weeks on oral tofacitinib. The treatment or condition label corresponds to: oral pan-JAK inhibitor, 5-10 mg twice daily. The sequenced sample was CD8+ T cells sorted from blood, obtained at week 4, from a patient treated with tofacitinib. These receptors were obtained from a human donor with alopecia areata.

This rearrangement joins TRBV5-1 to TRBJ1-1; D not certain. Deletions cut 1 base from V and 6 bases from J, with 13 bases between. CDR3 length: 14 residues. Germline assignment: CDR1 SGHRS and CDR2 YFSETQ. CDR3 amino acids: CASSLSTLTAEAFF. The CDR3 DNA reads as TGCGCCAGCAGCTTGAGTACGTTAACCGCTGAAGCTTTCTTT. The variable domain in full, with the rest retrieved from reference TRBV5-1 and TRBJ1-1, is KAGVTQTPRYLIKTRGQQVTLSCSPISGHRSVSWYQQTPGQGLQFLFEYFSETQRNKGNFPGRFSGRQFSNSRSEMNVSTLELGDSALYLCASSLSTLTAEAFFGQGTRLTVV.

This clone was seen only a few times. The rearrangement links TRBV9 to TRBJ2-1; TRBD2 matches at 13 bases. Germline V gene data show CDR1 as SGDLS and CDR2 as YYNGEE. The CDR3 covers 17 residues. The ends lost 3 bases at V and 6 bases at J; junction bases unmatched: 9. Written as DNA, the CDR3 is TGTGCCAGCAGCGACTACGATGGACTAGCGGGAGTCAATGAGCAGTTCTTC. Protein sequence: CASSDYDGLAGVNEQFF.

This CDR3 is CAWSSGVGNNEQFF. CDR3 nucleotide sequence: TGTGCCTGGAGCTCGGGAGTGGGAAACAATGAGCAGTTCTTC. The genes are TRBV30 and TRBJ2-1, with a tentative D call TRBD2 (6 bases). V was clipped by 3 bases and J by 5 bases, with 14 bases between them. Germline V gives CDR1 GTSNPN, CDR2 SVGIG (reference sequence). CDR3 size: 14 residues.

This clone has just a few counts. The chain is built from TRBV9 and TRBJ2-1; 7 bases agree with TRBD2. This CDR3 is built from 15 residues. The germline CDR1 and CDR2 sequences are SGDLS and YYNGEE. With 4 bases clipped from V and 8 bases from J, the junction kept 12 bases outside the gene matches. This chain's CDR3 is CASSSRGGRIYEQFF. CDR3 DNA: TGTGCCAGCAGCTCCCGGGGAGGGAGAATCTATGAGCAGTTCTTC. Based on the CDR3 plus reference TRBV9 and TRBJ2-1, the full variable domain is DSGVTQTPKHLITATGQRVTLRCSPRSGDLSVYWYQQSLDQGLQFLIQYYNGEERAKGNILERFSAQQFPDLHSELNLSSLELGDSALYFCASSSRGGRIYEQFFGPGTRLTVL.

The V gene is TRBV2, the J gene TRBJ1-5; D is unresolved. CDR1 and CDR2 (germline): SNHLY, FYNNEI. The ends were cut back, 1 base at V and 2 bases at J, with 3 bases in the middle. This CDR3 contains 13 residues. The CDR3 loop is CASSEGGNQPQHF. CDR3 coding DNA: TGTGCCAGCAGTGAAGGAGGCAATCAGCCCCAGCATTTT.

This clone was detected ten times or more. Other nucleotide sequences in the sample specify the same CDR3. The genes are TRBV6-4 and TRBJ2-1, with 12 bases aligning to TRBD2. V lost 3 bases to trimming and J lost 7 bases; unmatched junction nucleotides: 1. Germline V gene lookup returns CDR1 MRHNA and CDR2 SNTAGT. The CDR3 is made up of 14 amino acids. The CDR3 protein is CASSEGTSGNEQFF. CDR3 DNA sequence: TGTGCCAGCAGTGAGGGGACTAGCGGGAATGAGCAGTTCTTC.

The V and J genes are TRBV5-1 and TRBJ1-2; a possible D gene is TRBD1 (5 bases). Per the germline V gene, CDR1 is SGHRS and CDR2 is YFSETQ. The germline V and J ends were trimmed by 4 bases and 3 bases, with 13 bases remaining between them. The CDR3 sequence is 14 residues long. The CDR3 region is CASSQDIMDYGYTF. The CDR3 coding sequence is TGCGCCAGCAGCCAGGACATTATGGACTATGGCTACACCTTC.

The chain couples TRBV25-1 to TRBJ1-2; no clear D. CDR1 MGHDK and CDR2 SYGVNS come from the germline V gene. Trimming left V 1 base short and J 8 bases short, with 5 bases between. The CDR3 length is 11 residues. This CDR3 reads CASSESRGYTF. CDR3 DNA: TGTGCCAGCAGTGAATCCCGCGGCTACACCTTC.

In its sample, this clone is medium-sized (0.01 to 0.1%). The chain joins TRBV6-1 to TRBJ2-4; 7 bases match TRBD2. V was clipped by 3 bases and J by 0 bases; unmatched bases: 5. The CDR3 is made up of 16 amino acids. CDR1 is MNHNS, CDR2 SASEGT, per germline. CDR3 protein: CASSEDSGGAKNIQYF. As DNA, the CDR3 is TGTGCCAGCAGTGAGGACTCGGGGGGAGCCAAAAACATTCAGTACTTC.

This clone was observed a handful of times. The chain recombines TRBV18 with TRBJ2-7; the D is unclear. The CDR3 is made up of 13 amino acids. The ends were cut back, 6 bases at V and 5 bases at J, with 14 bases in the middle. Looked up from germline, CDR1 is KGHSH and CDR2 is LQKENI. This CDR3 is CASSRTYGNEQYF. Here the CDR3 DNA reads TGTGCCAGCTCCCGGACGTACGGTAACGAGCAGTACTTC.

The chain joins TRBV7-9 to TRBJ2-7; D uncertain. V lost 4 bases, J lost 0 bases, and 7 bases lay in between. The CDR3 totals 13 residues. CDR1 SEHNR and CDR2 FQNEAQ come from the germline V gene (reference sequence). CDR3 in amino acids: CASSSRYSYEQYF. The CDR3, as DNA: TGTGCCAGCAGCTCTCGATACTCCTACGAGCAGTACTTC.

This clone occurred once. This sequence joins TRBV7-9 and TRBJ1-1; D is unclear. The CDR3 contains 13 residues. Looked up from germline, CDR1 is SEHNR and CDR2 is FQNEAQ (reference sequence). Trimming took off 6 bases at V and 0 bases at J, with 8 bases between the two ends. CDR3 DNA: TGTGCCAGCAGTGGTGGGATGAACACTGAAGCTTTCTTT. Protein: CASSGGMNTEAFF.

This chain connects TRBV5-1 to TRBJ1-5; D is unclear. Per the germline V gene, CDR1 is SGHRS and CDR2 is YFSETQ. The length of the CDR3 is 13 residues. V lost 4 bases and J lost 5, with 10 bases in between. CDR3 region: CASSAGSDQPQHF. In DNA form, the CDR3 reads TGCGCCAGCAGCGCGGGGAGTGATCAGCCCCAGCATTTT.

The chain joins TRBV7-6 to TRBJ2-7; the D gene is possibly TRBD1 (8 bases). There are 14 residues in the CDR3. Germline V gene sequence: CDR1 SGHVS, CDR2 FNYEAQ. V was cut by 5 bases and J by 2 bases, with 13 bases left in between. The CDR3 coding sequence is TGTGCCAGCAGCCCACAGGGGGGGGCCTACGAGCAGTACTTC. This translates into CASSPQGGAYEQYF.

The chain has TRBV7-2 and TRBJ2-7, with D perhaps matching TRBD2 (6 bases). The CDR3 is 13 residues long. CDR1 is SGHTA, CDR2 FQGNSA, per germline. Trimming took 3 bases from V and 3 from J, leaving 9 bases between them. Written as DNA, the CDR3 is TGTGCCAGCAGCTTGGGGGGAGACTACGAGCAGTACTTC. Its protein product is CASSLGGDYEQYF.

The V call is TRBV30, the J call TRBJ2-3; no reliable D call. The CDR3 covers 13 residues. Trimming left V 0 bases short and J 6 bases short, with 10 bases between. From germline, CDR1 is GTSNPN and CDR2 SVGIG (reference sequence). CDR3 protein: CAWSVLVGDTQYF. The CDR3 DNA reads as TGTGCCTGGAGTGTACTGGTCGGTGATACGCAGTATTTT.

The rearrangement links TRBV2 to TRBJ1-1, with 7 nucleotides matching TRBD1. The germline gives CDR1 SNHLY, CDR2 FYNNEI. Trimming at V came to 8 bases and at J to 0 bases, leaving 6 bases not matched to a gene. The CDR3 consists of 14 residues. The CDR3 DNA follows: TGTGCCAGCGAGGAGGGGGCGATGAACACTGAAGCTTTCTTT. Residues: CASEEGAMNTEAFF. Using reference TRBV2 and TRBJ1-1 for the parts outside the CDR3, the full variable domain is EPEVTQTPSHQVTQMGQEVILRCVPISNHLYFYWYRQILGQKVEFLVSFYNNEISEKSEIFDDQFSVERPDGSNFTLKIRSTKLEDSAMYFCASEEGAMNTEAFFGQGTRLTVV.

The chain links TRBV30 to TRBJ2-3, with D unresolved. The V gene lost 1 base and the J gene lost 2 bases, with 13 bases spanning the gap. The CDR3 is 15 amino acids. The germline CDR1 and CDR2 sequences are GTSNPN and SVGIG (reference sequence). The CDR3 sequence: CAWSDSRAATDTQYF. CDR3 sequence (DNA): TGTGCCTGGAGTGACTCAAGGGCCGCCACAGATACGCAGTATTTT. Supplemented by reference TRBV30 and TRBJ2-3, the full variable domain reads SQTIHQWPATLVQPVGSPLSLECTVEGTSNPNLYWYRQAAGRGLQLLFYSVGIGQISSEVPQNLSASRPQDRQFILSSKKLLLSDSGFYLCAWSDSRAATDTQYFGPGTRLTVL.

The chain employs TRBV11-2 and TRBJ2-5, with 10 bases that match TRBD2. The CDR3 is 16 residues long. Germline loops: CDR1 SGHAT, CDR2 FQNNGV. Unmatched junction bases numbered 3, after V lost 2 bases and J lost 0 bases. The CDR3 loop is CASSLTSGAYQETQYF. DNA of the CDR3: TGTGCCAGCAGCTTAACTAGCGGGGCCTACCAAGAGACCCAGTACTTC.

The chain uses TRBV4-1 and TRBJ2-2; D may be TRBD1 or TRBD2 (5 bases each). This CDR3 spans 13 amino acids. The germline V gene has CDR1 MGHRA and CDR2 YSYEKL. V was pared by 8 bases and J by 4 bases, with 11 bases between. CDR3 bases: TGCGCCAGCTCGAGAGGGGTCACCGGGGAGCTGTTTTTT. Translated: CASSRGVTGELFF.

The gene calls are TRBV7-2 and TRBJ2-6; 7 positions match TRBD2. This CDR3 has 19 amino acids. Trimming removed 0 bases from V and 0 bases from J; junction bases left unmatched: 8. CDR1 is SGHTA and CDR2 is FQGNSA in the germline V gene. In nucleotides, the CDR3 is TGTGCCAGCAGCTTAGCGCCCCTAGCGGTGGGCTCTGGGGCCAACGTCCTGACTTTC. This gives the protein CASSLAPLAVGSGANVLTF.

This chain links TRBV6-5 with TRBJ2-6; D is uncertain. In germline, CDR1 is MNHEY, CDR2 SVGAGI. The CDR3 spans 16 residues. V gave up 3 bases and J gave up 0 bases, with 9 bases separating them. The CDR3 coding sequence is TGTGCCAGCAGTTATCTGGTACACTCTGGGGCCAACGTCCTGACTTTC. It is translated as CASSYLVHSGANVLTF.

The V gene is TRBV13, the J gene TRBJ1-1; a possible D gene is TRBD1 (6 bases). Germline V gives CDR1 PRHDT, CDR2 FYEKMQ (reference sequence). CDR3 length: 15 amino acids. Deletions cut 5 bases from V and 0 bases from J, with 13 bases between. The CDR3 here is CASSTSDRMNTEAFF. The CDR3 nucleotides are TGTGCCAGCAGCACGTCTGACAGGATGAACACTGAAGCTTTCTTT.